The T cell receptor (beta chain) described here comes from a study of CD8 T cells in ankylosing spondylitis. V was cut by 5 bases and J by 4 bases, with 17 bases left in between. Per the germline V gene, CDR1 is SGHTA and CDR2 is FQGNSA. The CDR3 length is 16 residues. Details on this clonotype: Its antigen is currently unknown.

For TCR beta, libraries came from quantitative 5'-RACE with molecular barcodes. TCRdb re-analysed the 5' RACE reads in MiXCR, keeping a single row per CDR3 protein. The sample has a few hundred thousand distinct CDR3 sequences, approximately 20% seen once; the top ten hold roughly 43%. Notes on the study in general: Among TCR beta sequences, a motif of roughly 8 highly homologous variants appeared characteristic of ankylosing spondylitis blood. Reportedly, matched ankylosing spondylitis synovial fluid was significantly enriched for disease-linked clones. Peripheral blood held disease-linked clones only at relatively low frequency, and these were CD8+.

V and J are TRBV7-2 and TRBJ2-2, with D perhaps TRBD2 (6 bases). The TCR was taken from a male donor with ankylosing spondylitis. What was sequenced was blood, either unsorted or a sorted T cell fraction (not recorded which). CDR3 sequence reads: CASSPGGASITGELFF. CDR3 bases: TGTGCCAGCAGCCCCGGGGGTGCTAGCATCACCGGGGAGCTGTTTTTT.